This record looks at one T cell receptor beta chain sequence and its context. These data are taken from a study of control samples from healthy donors and cancer patients. Trimming pared 0 bases from V and 1 base from J, leaving 12 bases between. Germline loops: CDR1 LGHNA, CDR2 YSLEER. The CDR3 is made up of 16 amino acids. Sequenced by immunoSEQ multiplex PCR; TCRdb stores in-frame clones only, minus some. The sample lists approximately 150,000 clones; just over 85% were seen once. The sequence came from a young man in good health. Sequenced: blood. This chain uses TRBV4-3 with TRBJ2-5, with D possibly TRBD1 on 7 matching bases. The CDR3 spells CASSQEYRGGQETQYF. CDR3 sequence (DNA): TGCGCCAGCAGCCAAGAGTACAGGGGAGGCCAAGAGACCCAGTACTTC.